The count of the clone carrying this T cell receptor beta chain is one. This sample is drawn from a study of blood T cell repertoires in COVID-19. Study-level information: Symptom resolution, clearance, or two negative PCRs marked donors in Cohort 3 as recovered. Collection of acute and convalescent COVID-19 samples took place in the United States, Italy and Spain.

The CDR3 consists of 14 residues. Germline CDR1 SGHDT, CDR2 YYEEEE. V shed 0 bases and J shed 5 bases, with 9 bases lying between them. Profiled with immunoSEQ multiplex PCR; TCRdb holds only in-frame clones, not every one. The table has 200,000 to 250,000 clones, 85% to 90% seen once. This TCR derives from a woman in her forties or fifties in a cohort exposed to, infected with or recovered from COVID-19 (not recorded which). Specimen: PBMCs or T cells enriched from blood (not recorded which). The chain couples TRBV5-6 to TRBJ2-1, with D unclear. The CDR3, as DNA: TGTGCCAGCAGCTTGGTCGGCGGAAACAATGAGCAGTTCTTC. Its translation is CASSLVGGNNEQFF.